Listed here is a single TCR beta chain. The data were obtained in a study of T cell changes during pregnancy in multiple sclerosis. Sequencing used immunoSEQ multiplex PCR; TCRdb keeps in-frame clones, though not all of them. The table includes tens of thousands of clones, 85% to 95% detected once. Germline CDR1 and CDR2: MNHNY and SVGAGI (reference sequence). CDR3 length: 16 residues. With 0 bases clipped from V and 2 bases from J, the junction kept 4 bases outside the gene matches. Sample: peripheral blood. The TCR was taken from a female donor with multiple sclerosis, enrolled in a pregnancy study. The chain combines TRBV6-6 with TRBJ2-7; TRBD1 aligns across 10 bases. CDR3 sequence reads: CASSYSRDRGAYEQYF. CDR3 coding DNA: TGTGCCAGCAGTTACTCCCGGGACAGGGGAGCCTACGAGCAGTACTTC.